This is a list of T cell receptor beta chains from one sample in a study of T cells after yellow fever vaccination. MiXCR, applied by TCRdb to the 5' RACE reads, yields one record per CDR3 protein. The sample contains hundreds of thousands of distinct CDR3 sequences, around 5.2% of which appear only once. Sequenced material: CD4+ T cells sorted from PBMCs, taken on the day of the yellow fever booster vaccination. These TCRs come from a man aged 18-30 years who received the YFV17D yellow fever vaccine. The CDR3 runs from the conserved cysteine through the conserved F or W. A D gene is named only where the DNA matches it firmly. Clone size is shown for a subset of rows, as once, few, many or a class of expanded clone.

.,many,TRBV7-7,CASSLTQYSPLHF
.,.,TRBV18,CASSPPTTHRWTQYF
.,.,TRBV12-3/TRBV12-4,CASSFARVQETQYF
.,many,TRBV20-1,CSARNLNTGELFF
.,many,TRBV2,CASKGGVAKNIQYF
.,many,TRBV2,CASSERGGNSPLHF
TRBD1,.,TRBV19,CASKTGAVNTEAFF
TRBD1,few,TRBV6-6,CASSYRTGRTEAFF
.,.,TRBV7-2,CASSPDGLYSPLHF
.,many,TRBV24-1,CATSDRSVGGELFF
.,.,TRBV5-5,CASSLAGTAWDTF
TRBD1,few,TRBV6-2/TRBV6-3,CASSMDRVLRGYTF
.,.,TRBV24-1,CATSDFYNTEAFF
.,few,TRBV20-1,CSARDFRVGNTGELFF
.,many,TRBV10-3,CAIRGPLNTEAFF
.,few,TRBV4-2,CASSRRMGGAGTGELFF
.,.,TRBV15,CATSRDGQPQHF
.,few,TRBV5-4,CGSGGGGKFNEQFF
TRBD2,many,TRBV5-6,CASSHGAGGNTGELFF
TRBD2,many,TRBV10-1,CASSECGTSGPRGFYEQYF
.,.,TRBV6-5,CASSYGGVGSPLHF
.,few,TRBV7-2,CASSSGTMGNQPQHF
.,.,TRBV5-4,CASSPQERGETQYF
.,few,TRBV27,CASSHTPTQETQYF
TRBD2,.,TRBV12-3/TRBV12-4,CASRPLASGNEQFF
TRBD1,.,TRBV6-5,CASSLQGPEGTQYF
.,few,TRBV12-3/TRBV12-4,CASRRGHDYGYTF
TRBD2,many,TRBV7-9,CASSLTSGEQFF
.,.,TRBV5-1,CASHVEAGELFF
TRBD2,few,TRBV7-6,CASSPRAGLTDTQYF
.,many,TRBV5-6,CASSLGGNREKLFF
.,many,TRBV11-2,CASSKRPGTFGTQYF
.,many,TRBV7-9,CASGTLGSRNYEQYF
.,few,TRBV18,CASSGSAANTEAFF
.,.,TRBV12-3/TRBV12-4,CASSLGPSADTQYF
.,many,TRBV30,CAWTTEAYEQYF
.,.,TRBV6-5,CASSYTMYQETQYF
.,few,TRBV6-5,CATKLLQGRAYEQYF
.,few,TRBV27,CASWGVGGEETQYF
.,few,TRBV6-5,CASSYNPGTGELFF
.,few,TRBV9,CASSVFRGEGDTEAFF
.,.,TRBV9,CASGRQNQPQHF
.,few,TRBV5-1,CASSPGDLNQETQYF
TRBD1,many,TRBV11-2,CASSLIGTAGNTIYF
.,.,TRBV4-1,CASREGGSSPLHF